These 27 T cell receptor beta chains came from one sample sequenced in a study of shared clonotypes between healthy human individuals. Repertoires were generated with immunoSEQ multiplex PCR, while TCRdb's copy carries only in-frame clones and drops some. The sample records roughly 2.4 million clones, around 95% being singletons. The source material was naive CD4+ T cells sorted from blood. Subset in this sample: CD45RA+ positively selected. Source of these receptors: a man younger than 35 in good health.

The chain is built from TRBV19 and TRBJ2-7, with a tentative D call TRBD1 (5 bases). From germline, CDR1 is LNHDA and CDR2 SQIVND (reference sequence). The CDR3 is 13 residues long. V lost 6 bases to trimming and J lost 2 bases, with 11 bases between them. CDR3 protein: CASSGHTAYEQYF. CDR3 DNA: TGTGCCAGTAGCGGACACACAGCCTACGAGCAGTACTTC.

The chain couples TRBV6-5 to TRBJ2-7, with D tentatively TRBD1 or TRBD2 (5 bases each). V lost 5 bases to trimming and J lost 2 bases, with 13 bases between them. The germline V gene encodes CDR1 MNHEY and CDR2 SVGAGI. There are 14 residues in the CDR3. The CDR3 loop reads CASSAGTATYEQYF. The CDR3, as DNA: TGTGCCAGCAGTGCCGGGACGGCTACCTACGAGCAGTACTTC.

The V and J genes are TRBV11-2 and TRBJ1-5; no definite D call. Germline V CDR1 and CDR2: SGHAT, FQNNGV. The CDR3 consists of 13 residues. V lost 5 bases and J 3 bases, leaving 8 bases between the germline ends. In nucleotides, the CDR3 is TGTGCCAGCAGCCCAGATTACAATCAGCCCCAGCATTTT. Translated: CASSPDYNQPQHF.

This chain joins TRBV11-2 and TRBJ2-1, with D possibly matching TRBD2 (6 bases). The germline CDR1 and CDR2 sequences are SGHAT and FQNNGV. CDR3 length: 15 amino acids. V lost 5 bases and J 7 bases, leaving 18 bases between the germline ends. The CDR3 DNA reads as TGTGCCAGCAGCACTGGGGCTAGCGTGGGGAATGAGCAGTTCTTC. Its protein is CASSTGASVGNEQFF.

The CDR3 region has the DNA TGCGCCAGCAGCCAAGATAACAGGAATGAGCAGTTCTTC. Translation gives CASSQDNRNEQFF. The chain joins TRBV4-3 to TRBJ2-1, with D maybe TRBD1 (5 bases). The CDR3 is made up of 13 amino acids. V lost 0 bases and J lost 7, with 7 bases in between. From germline, CDR1 is LGHNA and CDR2 YSLEER.

The genes are TRBV15 and TRBJ1-4; the D gene is possibly TRBD1 (5 bases). V was cut by 0 bases and J by 7 bases, with 12 bases left in between. Germline loops: CDR1 LNHNV, CDR2 YYDKDF (reference sequence). The CDR3 length is 15 residues. The CDR3 sequence: CATSRDLGVGEKLFF. The CDR3 region has the DNA TGTGCCACCAGCAGAGATCTAGGGGTGGGTGAAAAACTGTTTTTT.

The chain carries TRBV7-3 and TRBJ2-5; 9 nucleotides align to TRBD2. The CDR3 extends over 16 amino acids. The germline CDR1 and CDR2 sequences are SGHTA and FQGTGA. V lost 5 bases and J lost 5; bases outside the gene matches: 12. The CDR3 loop is CASSQTGTSFTETQYF. CDR3 nucleotides: TGTGCCAGCAGCCAAACAGGGACTAGCTTTACTGAGACCCAGTACTTC.

The V and J genes are TRBV6-5 and TRBJ2-5; the D gene could be TRBD1 or TRBD2 (6 bases each). The CDR3 loop spans 13 amino acids. Trimming cost V 2 bases and J 5 bases, with 9 bases left between them. Germline CDR1 is MNHEY and CDR2 is SVGAGI. In DNA form, the CDR3 reads TGTGCCAGCAGTTACGGGGGGCTGGAGACCCAGTACTTC. It specifies CASSYGGLETQYF.

This CDR3 reads CASRETSEAFF. As DNA, the CDR3 is TGTGCCAGCAGGGAAACCAGCGAAGCTTTCTTT. The rearrangement uses TRBV28 and TRBJ1-1; D gene unclear. The CDR3 contains 11 residues. Trimming left V 6 bases short and J 8 bases short, with 10 bases between. Germline V gene lookup returns CDR1 MDHEN and CDR2 SYDVKM.

Here the CDR3 DNA reads TGTGCCTGGTCTACTAGCGGGAGATACATTCAGTACTTC. Translation: CAWSTSGRYIQYF. This rearrangement joins TRBV30 to TRBJ2-4; 11 bases map to TRBD2. CDR1 is GTSNPN, CDR2 SVGIG, per germline (reference sequence). The CDR3 consists of 13 residues. Trimming at V came to 5 bases and at J to 8 bases, leaving 5 bases not matched to a gene. Combining the CDR3 with reference TRBV30 and TRBJ2-4 gives the whole variable domain SQTIHQWPATLVQPVGSPLSLECTVEGTSNPNLYWYRQAAGRGLQLLFYSVGIGQISSEVPQNLSASRPQDRQFILSSKKLLLSDSGFYLCAWSTSGRYIQYFGAGTRLSVL.

This chain joins TRBV28 and TRBJ1-3; D possibly corresponds to TRBD1 (6 bases). The V end lost 6 bases, the J end lost 2 bases, and 11 bases lay between the germline ends. CDR1 and CDR2 (germline): MDHEN, SYDVKM. CDR3 length: 14 residues. CDR3: CASRGALAGNTIYF. In nucleotides, the CDR3 is TGTGCCAGCAGGGGGGCACTGGCTGGAAACACCATATATTTT.

V gene TRBV4-1 combines with J gene TRBJ2-3; 10 nucleotides agree with TRBD2. The CDR3 is made up of 17 amino acids. The germline V gene has CDR1 MGHRA and CDR2 YSYEKL. The V segment lost 4 bases and the J segment 2 bases; nucleotides outside the gene matches: 9. The CDR3 sequence is CASSRNSGGPYTDTQYF. The CDR3 DNA reads as TGCGCCAGCAGCCGGAATAGCGGGGGGCCTTACACAGATACGCAGTATTTT.

The V and J genes are TRBV5-6 and TRBJ2-3, with D possibly being TRBD1 (5 bases). Germline V CDR1 and CDR2: SGHDT, YYEEEE. The V gene lost 1 base and the J gene lost 0 bases, with 9 bases spanning the gap. This CDR3 has 15 residues. The CDR3: CASSLSQGSTDTQYF. The DNA for the CDR3 is TGTGCCAGCAGCTTGAGCCAGGGTAGCACAGATACGCAGTATTTT.

The chain is built from TRBV7-2 and TRBJ2-7; 7 bases line up with TRBD2. The germline V gene has CDR1 SGHTA and CDR2 FQGNSA. This CDR3 contains 16 residues. V gave up 5 bases and J gave up 2 bases; unmatched junction bases: 12. CDR3 amino acids: CASSASGSGATYEQYF. CDR3 DNA sequence: TGTGCCAGCAGCGCAAGTGGGAGCGGGGCTACCTACGAGCAGTACTTC.

The chain joins TRBV7-9 to TRBJ2-5; TRBD1 is a possible D gene (6 bases). The ends were cut back, 3 bases at V and 5 bases at J, with 13 bases in the middle. In germline, CDR1 is SEHNR, CDR2 FQNEAQ (reference sequence). The CDR3 is made up of 14 amino acids. CDR3 sequence: CASSFRTDRETQYF. The CDR3 nucleotides are TGTGCCAGCAGCTTTCGGACAGATAGGGAGACCCAGTACTTC.

J is TRBJ2-1 and V is TRBV7-9; D is unresolved. The germline V and J ends were trimmed by 1 base and 8 bases, with 12 bases remaining between them. Germline CDR1 SEHNR, CDR2 FQNEAQ (reference sequence). The CDR3 has 14 residues. As DNA, the CDR3 is TGTGCCAGCAGCTTAGAAACGGTCCGGCATGAGCAGTTCTTC. Translation gives CASSLETVRHEQFF.

The genes are TRBV9 and TRBJ2-3, with a weak D call TRBD2 (5 bases). Between the trimmed V and J ends, which lost 1 base and 4 bases, there was a span of 22 bases. Per the germline V gene, CDR1 is SGDLS and CDR2 is YYNGEE. The CDR3 is made up of 18 amino acids. This CDR3 is CASSVFTTPGTAADTQYF. The CDR3 DNA follows: TGTGCCAGCAGCGTATTCACGACACCGGGAACGGCCGCAGATACGCAGTATTTT. Complete variable domain (other parts from reference TRBV9 and TRBJ2-3): DSGVTQTPKHLITATGQRVTLRCSPRSGDLSVYWYQQSLDQGLQFLIQYYNGEERAKGNILERFSAQQFPDLHSELNLSSLELGDSALYFCASSVFTTPGTAADTQYFGPGTRLTVL.

This clone was seen just once. The genes are TRBV30 and TRBJ2-7; 9 positions agree with TRBD1. V shed 3 bases, J shed 3 bases, and the junction held 6 bases outside the gene matches. The CDR3 runs to 14 residues. Germline values: CDR1 GTSNPN, CDR2 SVGIG (reference sequence). The CDR3 region is CAWSADRGLYEQYF. The CDR3 DNA follows: TGTGCCTGGAGCGCGGACAGGGGCCTCTACGAGCAGTACTTC.

The rearrangement links TRBV7-2 to TRBJ1-1; 9 bases align to TRBD1. The CDR3 sequence is 17 residues long. V trimming: 0 bases; J trimming: 0 bases; junction bases outside the gene matches: 5. Germline values: CDR1 SGHTA, CDR2 FQGNSA. CDR3 in amino acids: CASSLAPTGGMNTEAFF. The CDR3 region has the DNA TGTGCCAGCAGCTTAGCGCCAACAGGGGGCATGAACACTGAAGCTTTCTTT.

CDR3: CASSFTGGVYEQYF. Written as DNA, the CDR3 is TGCGCCAGCAGCTTTACAGGGGGCGTCTACGAGCAGTACTTC. This chain joins TRBV5-1 and TRBJ2-7; TRBD1 matches 9 bases. The CDR3 sequence is 14 residues long. Germline CDR1 is SGHRS and CDR2 is YFSETQ. V lost 2 bases to trimming and J lost 3 bases; unmatched junction nucleotides: 3.

CDR3 loop: CAWTQGQRGNEAFF. The CDR3 nucleotides read TGTGCCTGGACCCAAGGACAGAGGGGTAATGAAGCTTTCTTT. The chain uses TRBV30 and TRBJ1-1, with D tentatively TRBD1 (6 bases). V was cut by 4 bases and J by 7 bases, with 19 bases left in between. There are 14 residues in the CDR3. Germline-derived CDR1 and CDR2 are GTSNPN and SVGIG (reference sequence).

The DNA for the CDR3 is TGTGCCATCAGTGAGTCGATCAGCGAGCAGTACTTC. This translates into CAISESISEQYF. The chain couples TRBV10-3 to TRBJ2-7, with D unresolved. V lost 0 bases to trimming and J lost 6 bases, with 6 bases between them. CDR1 and CDR2 from the germline V gene are ENHRY and SYGVKD. The CDR3 is made up of 12 amino acids.

This chain joins TRBV7-9 and TRBJ1-4; TRBD1 matches at 10 bases. The J segment lost 0 bases and the V segment lost 5 bases, leaving 6 bases of the junction unmatched. This CDR3 has 17 residues. Per germline, CDR1 SEHNR and CDR2 FQNEAQ (reference sequence). CDR3 bases: TGTGCCAGCAGCCCGACAGGGGGCTCAGCAACTAATGAAAAACTGTTTTTT. It encodes CASSPTGGSATNEKLFF. The full variable domain, its missing parts supplied by reference TRBV7-9 and TRBJ1-4, is DTGVSQNPRHKITKRGQNVTFRCDPISEHNRLYWYRQTLGQGPEFLTYFQNEAQLEKSRLLSDRFSAERPKGSFSTLEIQRTEQGDSAMYLCASSPTGGSATNEKLFFGSGTQLSVL.

This sequence joins TRBV28 and TRBJ2-2; 8 bases line up with TRBD2. V shed 2 bases, J shed 4 bases, and the junction held 6 bases outside the gene matches. This CDR3 is 16 amino acids long. CDR1 is MDHEN, CDR2 SYDVKM, per germline. CDR3 sequence (DNA): TGTGCCAGCAGTTTAGGAGCGGGGGCGGGCACCGGGGAGCTGTTTTTT. Encoded protein: CASSLGAGAGTGELFF.

The V gene is TRBV7-2, the J gene TRBJ2-1, with D possibly matching TRBD2 (6 bases). This CDR3 region has 16 residues. Trimming removed 3 bases from V and 0 bases from J, with 12 bases in between. Germline V gene lookup returns CDR1 SGHTA and CDR2 FQGNSA. The CDR3 sequence: CASSFRGTPSYNEQFF. The DNA of the CDR3 is TGTGCCAGCAGCTTCCGCGGGACTCCCTCCTACAATGAGCAGTTCTTC.

Concerning this clone: Other DNA sequences from this sample encode an identical CDR3 as well. The chain joins TRBV5-4 to TRBJ1-1; TRBD1 aligns across 11 bases. The CDR3 length is 14 residues. Germline trimming cut 2 bases from V and 7 bases from J; bases unmatched to any gene: 4. Looked up from germline, CDR1 is SGHNT and CDR2 is YYREEE (reference sequence). This CDR3 is CASSFGTGGLEAFF. The CDR3 DNA follows: TGTGCCAGCAGCTTTGGGACAGGGGGACTTGAAGCTTTCTTT.

The chain couples TRBV18 to TRBJ2-2; D is perhaps TRBD1 (5 bases). The germline CDR1 and CDR2 sequences are KGHSH and LQKENI. The CDR3 totals 17 residues. Trimming removed 0 bases at V and 4 bases at J, with 15 bases between. The CDR3 DNA reads as TGTGCCAGCTCACCACCGTTGACAGCGACCTCCACCGGGGAGCTGTTTTTT. This encodes CASSPPLTATSTGELFF.